This is a list of T cell receptor beta chains from one sample in a study of cytomegalovirus exposure and HLA in healthy donors. Profiled with immunoSEQ multiplex PCR; TCRdb holds only in-frame clones, not every one. In the table there are approximately 140,000 clones, almost 90% of which are singletons. The specimen sequenced was PBMCs. These receptors originate from a woman aged 18-29 years in good health and CMV-seropositive. The CDR3 runs from the conserved cysteine through the conserved F or W. A D gene is named only where the DNA matches it firmly. Clone size is shown for a subset of rows, as once, few, many or a class of expanded clone.

>TRBD2|TRBJ2-3|-|TRBV5-6
CASSYSGRASDTQYF
TGTGCCAGCAGTTATAGCGGGAGGGCCTCAGATACGCAGTATTTT
>-|TRBJ1-2|few|TRBV19
CASSGGGYGYTF
TGTGCCAGTAGTGGCGGAGGCTATGGCTACACCTTC
>TRBD1|TRBJ2-7|-|TRBV19
CATKDRDGYEQYF
TGTGCCACCAAGGACAGGGACGGCTACGAGCAGTACTTC
>TRBD1|TRBJ1-4|once|TRBV28
CASSLPNTGGEKLFF
TGTGCCAGCAGTTTACCCAATACAGGGGGCGAAAAACTGTTTTTT
>-|TRBJ1-5|-|TRBV19
CASTRLMAANQPQHF
TGTGCCAGTACCCGTTTAATGGCGGCCAATCAGCCCCAGCATTTT
>-|TRBJ2-1|few|TRBV28
CASSLRPTPSNEQFF
TGTGCCAGCAGTTTAAGGCCGACACCAAGCAATGAGCAGTTCTTC
>-|TRBJ2-2|-|TRBV7-2
CASSPTGGRELFF
TGTGCCAGCAGCCCCACGGGGGGCAGGGAGCTGTTTTTT
>-|TRBJ1-3|-|TRBV2
CASRQTRGADGNTIYF
TGTGCCAGCCGTCAAACCCGGGGGGCGGATGGAAACACCATATATTTT
>-|TRBJ1-3|-|TRBV7-2
CASSLNPPGRFGNTIYF
TGTGCCAGCAGCCTCAACCCCCCGGGTAGATTCGGAAACACCATATATTTT
>-|TRBJ2-1|-|TRBV28
CASRGRGSSYNEQFF
TGTGCCAGCAGGGGCAGGGGTAGCTCCTACAATGAGCAGTTCTTC
>-|TRBJ2-7|few|TRBV2
CASSGQTAYEQYF
TGTGCCAGCAGCGGACAGACCGCCTACGAGCAGTACTTC
>TRBD1|TRBJ1-4|once|TRBV4-2
CASSQELGTGSRPEKLFF
TGTGCCAGCAGCCAAGAGTTAGGGACAGGGTCCCGTCCGGAAAAACTGTTTTTT
>-|TRBJ2-2|-|TRBV11-1
CASSPTGSGELFF
TGTGCCAGCAGCCCGACAGGATCCGGGGAGCTGTTTTTT
>-|TRBJ1-1|-|TRBV6-1
CASSAQSNTEAFF
TGTGCCAGCAGTGCACAGTCGAACACTGAAGCTTTCTTT
>-|TRBJ1-2|once|TRBV5-4
CASSFKTGGYGYTF
TGTGCCAGCAGCTTCAAGACAGGTGGCTATGGCTACACCTTC
>-|TRBJ2-4|-|TRBV10-3
CAISAVQGNIQYF
TGTGCCATCAGTGCCGTACAGGGAAACATTCAGTACTTC
>TRBD1|TRBJ1-5|-|TRBV5-5
CASSLRDREGNQPQHF
TGTGCCAGCAGCTTGAGGGACAGGGAGGGCAATCAGCCCCAGCATTTT
>TRBD2|TRBJ2-7|-|TRBV28
CASSRGTSGPYEQYF
TGTGCCAGCAGCCGCGGGACTAGCGGACCCTACGAGCAGTACTTC
>-|TRBJ1-1|-|TRBV5-5
CASSRGLSKNTEAFF
TGTGCCAGCAGCCGAGGGCTCAGCAAGAACACTGAAGCTTTCTTT
>-|TRBJ2-7|-|TRBV28
CASTTQGYEQYF
TGTGCCAGCACGACCCAGGGCTACGAGCAGTACTTC
>TRBD1|TRBJ2-5|-|TRBV7-6
CASSNRGPEETQYF
TGTGCCAGCAGCAACAGGGGGCCCGAAGAGACCCAGTACTTC
>TRBD1|TRBJ2-7|-|TRBV5-4
CASSLAPGQGSYEQYF
TGTGCCAGCAGCTTGGCCCCGGGACAGGGGTCCTACGAGCAGTACTTC
>-|TRBJ1-2|-|TRBV7-2
CASSPSTGSSNYGYTF
TGTGCCAGCAGCCCAAGTACGGGGAGTAGTAACTATGGCTACACCTTC
>-|TRBJ2-7|-|TRBV15
CATSTGLRYEQYF
TGTGCCACCAGCACAGGGCTTCGCTACGAGCAGTACTTC